This TCR beta chain is drawn from a study of T cells in localized non-small cell lung cancer. This CDR3 is 13 amino acids long. Between the trimmed V and J ends, which lost 1 base and 2 bases, there was a span of 7 bases. The V gene's germline CDR1 is SGHNT and CDR2 YYREEE (reference sequence). Sequencing used immunoSEQ multiplex PCR; TCRdb keeps in-frame clones, though not all of them. Counted here are around 50,000 clones, just over 85% occurring once; the ten biggest clones make up less than 6%. General observations from the study: Adjacent uninvolved lung had the highest clonality, suggesting focused antigen responses.

As to this clone: Antigen specificity is unknown.

This receptor was identified in a woman between 35 and 70 years old with stage I lung adenocarcinoma. This sample comprised peripheral blood, obtained before any cancer treatment. V gene TRBV5-4 combines with J gene TRBJ2-7; D gene uncertain. Here the CDR3 reads CASSLRGTYEQYF. CDR3 nucleotides: TGTGCCAGCAGCTTGAGAGGAACCTACGAGCAGTACTTC. The full variable domain, rest sourced from reference TRBV5-4 and TRBJ2-7, is ETGVTQSPTHLIKTRGQQVTLRCSSQSGHNTVSWYQQALGQGPQFIFQYYREEENGRGNFPPRFSGLQFPNYSSELNVNALELDDSALYLCASSLRGTYEQYFGPGTRLTVT.